The sequence of this TCR beta chain was determined in a study of T cell responses to AZD1222 COVID-19 vaccine. CDR3 length: 13 amino acids. CDR1 SGDLS and CDR2 YYNGEE come from the germline V gene. Germline trimming cut 3 bases from V and 5 bases from J; bases unmatched to any gene: 2. TCRdb keeps only in-frame clones here, not all; method: immunoSEQ multiplex PCR. Here the sample spans 65,000 to 80,000 clones, 90% being singletons. The rearrangement links TRBV9 to TRBJ2-3, with 8 positions matching TRBD1. The TCR was taken from an adult in good health. The sample here was peripheral blood, taken on day 0 of AZD1222 vaccination. The CDR3 spells CASSEQGVDTQYF. CDR3 DNA sequence: TGTGCCAGCAGCGAACAGGGGGTAGATACGCAGTATTTT.